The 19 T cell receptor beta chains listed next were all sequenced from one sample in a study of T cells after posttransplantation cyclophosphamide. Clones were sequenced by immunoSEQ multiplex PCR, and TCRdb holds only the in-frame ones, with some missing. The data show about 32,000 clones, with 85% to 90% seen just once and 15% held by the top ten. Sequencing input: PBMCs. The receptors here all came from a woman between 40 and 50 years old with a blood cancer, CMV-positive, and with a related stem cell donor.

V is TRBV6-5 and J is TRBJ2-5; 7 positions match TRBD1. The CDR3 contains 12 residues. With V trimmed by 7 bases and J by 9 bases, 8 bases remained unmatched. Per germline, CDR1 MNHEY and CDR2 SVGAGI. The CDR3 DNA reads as TGTGCCAGCACCGACAGGGTTTCGCCCCAGTACTTC. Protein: CASTDRVSPQYF.

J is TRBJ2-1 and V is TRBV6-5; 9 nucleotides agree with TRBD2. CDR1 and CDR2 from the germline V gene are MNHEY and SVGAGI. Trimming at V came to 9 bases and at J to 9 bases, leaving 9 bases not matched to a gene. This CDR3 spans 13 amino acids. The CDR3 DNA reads TGTGCCAGTGGGACTAGCCGGGTATCTGAGCAGTTCTTC. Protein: CASGTSRVSEQFF.

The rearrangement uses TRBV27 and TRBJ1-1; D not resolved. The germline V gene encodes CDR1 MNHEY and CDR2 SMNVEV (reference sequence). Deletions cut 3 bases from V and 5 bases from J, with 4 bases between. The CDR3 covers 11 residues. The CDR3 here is CASSFGTEAFF. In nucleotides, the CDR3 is TGTGCCAGCAGTTTCGGGACTGAAGCTTTCTTT.

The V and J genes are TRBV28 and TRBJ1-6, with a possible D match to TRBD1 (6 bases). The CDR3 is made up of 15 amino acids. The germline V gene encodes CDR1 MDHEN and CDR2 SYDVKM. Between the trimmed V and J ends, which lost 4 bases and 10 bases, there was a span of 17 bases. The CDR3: CASSSAQGLRSPLHF. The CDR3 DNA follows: TGTGCCAGCAGTTCAGCCCAGGGGCTGAGGTCACCCCTCCACTTT.

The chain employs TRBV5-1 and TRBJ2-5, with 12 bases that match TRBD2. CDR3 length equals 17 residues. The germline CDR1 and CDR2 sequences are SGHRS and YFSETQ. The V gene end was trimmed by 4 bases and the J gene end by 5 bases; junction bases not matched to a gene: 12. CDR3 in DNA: TGCGCCAGCAGCCTGGAGCCTAGCGGGGGGGCCGGGGAGACCCAGTACTTC. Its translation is CASSLEPSGGAGETQYF.

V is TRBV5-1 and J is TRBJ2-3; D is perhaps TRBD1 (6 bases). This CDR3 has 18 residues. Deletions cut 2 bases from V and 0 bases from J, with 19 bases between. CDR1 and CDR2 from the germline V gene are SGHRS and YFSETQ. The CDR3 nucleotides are TGCGCCAGCAGCTTAAGTCAGGGGAGAAGACCGAGCACAGATACGCAGTATTTT. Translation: CASSLSQGRRPSTDTQYF.

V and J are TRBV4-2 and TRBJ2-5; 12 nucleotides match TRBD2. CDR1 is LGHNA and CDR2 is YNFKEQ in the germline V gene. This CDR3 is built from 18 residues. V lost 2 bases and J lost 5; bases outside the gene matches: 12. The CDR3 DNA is TGTGCCAGCAGCCAACTGACTAGCGGGGGAGCCTCTGGCGAGACCCAGTACTTC. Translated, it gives CASSQLTSGGASGETQYF.

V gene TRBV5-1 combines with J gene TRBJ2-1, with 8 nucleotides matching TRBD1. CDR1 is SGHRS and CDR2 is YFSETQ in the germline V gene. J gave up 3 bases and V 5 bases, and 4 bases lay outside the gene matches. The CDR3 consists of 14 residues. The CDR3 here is CASSATGDYNEQFF. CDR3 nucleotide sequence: TGCGCCAGCAGTGCGACAGGGGACTACAATGAGCAGTTCTTC.

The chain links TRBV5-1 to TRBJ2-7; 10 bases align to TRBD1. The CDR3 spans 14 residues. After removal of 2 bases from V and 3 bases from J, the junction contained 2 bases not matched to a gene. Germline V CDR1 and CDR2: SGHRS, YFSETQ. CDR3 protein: CASSFGTGVYEQYF. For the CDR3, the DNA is TGCGCCAGCAGCTTCGGGACAGGGGTCTACGAGCAGTACTTC.

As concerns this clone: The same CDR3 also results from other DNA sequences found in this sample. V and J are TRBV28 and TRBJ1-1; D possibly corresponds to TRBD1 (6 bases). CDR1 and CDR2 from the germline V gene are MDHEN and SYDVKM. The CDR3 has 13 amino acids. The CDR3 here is CASRLQGSPEAFF. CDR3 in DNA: TGTGCTAGCCGCTTACAGGGTTCTCCTGAAGCTTTCTTT.

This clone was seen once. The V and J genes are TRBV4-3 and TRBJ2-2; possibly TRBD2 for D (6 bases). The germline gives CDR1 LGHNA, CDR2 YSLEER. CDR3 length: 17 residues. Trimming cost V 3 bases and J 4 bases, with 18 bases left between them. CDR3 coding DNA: TGCGCCAGCAGCCAGATAGACATGGGACTGACCACCGGGGAGCTGTTTTTT. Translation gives CASSQIDMGLTTGELFF.

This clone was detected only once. CDR3: CASSMTSGVADTQYF. CDR3 in DNA: TGTGCCAGCAGCATGACTAGCGGGGTGGCAGATACGCAGTATTTT. The chain uses TRBV5-6 and TRBJ2-3, with 11 bases aligning to TRBD2. The CDR3 has 15 amino acids. The V segment lost 4 bases and the J segment 4 bases; nucleotides outside the gene matches: 5. From germline, CDR1 is SGHDT and CDR2 YYEEEE.

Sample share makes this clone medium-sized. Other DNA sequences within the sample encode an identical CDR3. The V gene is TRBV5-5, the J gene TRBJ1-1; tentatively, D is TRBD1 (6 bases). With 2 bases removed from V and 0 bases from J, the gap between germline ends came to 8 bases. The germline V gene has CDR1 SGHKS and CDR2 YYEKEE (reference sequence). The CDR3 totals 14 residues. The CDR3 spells CASSLTGMNTEAFF. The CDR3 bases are TGTGCCAGCAGCTTAACAGGGATGAACACTGAAGCTTTCTTT.

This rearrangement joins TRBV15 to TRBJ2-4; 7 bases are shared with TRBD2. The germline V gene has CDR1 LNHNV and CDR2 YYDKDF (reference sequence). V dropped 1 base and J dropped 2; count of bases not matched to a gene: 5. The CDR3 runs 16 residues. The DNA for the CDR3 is TGTGCCACCAGCAGAGTGGGGGAGGGAACCAAAAACATTCAGTACTTC. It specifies CATSRVGEGTKNIQYF.

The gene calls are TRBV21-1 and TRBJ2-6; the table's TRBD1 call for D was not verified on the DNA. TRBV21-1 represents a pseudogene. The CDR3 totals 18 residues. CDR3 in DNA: TGTGCCAGCAGCGCCTGGGACAGGGGACGCTCTGGGGCCAACGTCCTGACTTTC. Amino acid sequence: CASSAWDRGRSGANVLTF.

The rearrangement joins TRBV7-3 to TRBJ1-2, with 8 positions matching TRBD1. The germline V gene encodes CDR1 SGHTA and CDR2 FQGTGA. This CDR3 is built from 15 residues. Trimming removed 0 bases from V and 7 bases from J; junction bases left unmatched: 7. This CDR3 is CASSLTGQGAGGYTF. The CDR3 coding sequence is TGTGCCAGCAGCTTAACGGGGCAGGGGGCAGGTGGCTACACCTTC. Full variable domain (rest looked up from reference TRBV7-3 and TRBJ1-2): GAGVSQTPSNKVTEKGKYVELRCDPISGHTALYWYRQSLGQGPEFLIYFQGTGAADDSGLPNDRFFAVRPEGSVSTLKIQRTERGDSAVYLCASSLTGQGAGGYTFGSGTRLTVV.

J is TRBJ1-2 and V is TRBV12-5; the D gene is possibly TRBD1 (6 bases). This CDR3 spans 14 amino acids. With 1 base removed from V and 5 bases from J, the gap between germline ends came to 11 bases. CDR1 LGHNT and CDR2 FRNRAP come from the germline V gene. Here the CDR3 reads CASGLGSGVYGYTF. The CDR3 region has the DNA TGTGCTAGTGGTTTGGGTTCAGGGGTTTATGGCTACACCTTC.

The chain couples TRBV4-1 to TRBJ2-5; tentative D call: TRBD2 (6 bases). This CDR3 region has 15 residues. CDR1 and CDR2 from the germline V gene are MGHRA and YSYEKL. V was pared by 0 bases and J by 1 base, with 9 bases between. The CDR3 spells CASSQERGPQETQYF. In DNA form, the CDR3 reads TGCGCCAGCAGCCAAGAGCGGGGCCCCCAAGAGACCCAGTACTTC.

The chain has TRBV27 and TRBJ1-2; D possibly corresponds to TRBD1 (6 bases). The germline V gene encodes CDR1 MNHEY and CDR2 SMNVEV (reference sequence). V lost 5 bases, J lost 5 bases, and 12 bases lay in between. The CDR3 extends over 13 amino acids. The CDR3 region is CASSLRGGYGYTF. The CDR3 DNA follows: TGTGCCAGCAGTCTCAGGGGTGGGTATGGCTACACCTTC.